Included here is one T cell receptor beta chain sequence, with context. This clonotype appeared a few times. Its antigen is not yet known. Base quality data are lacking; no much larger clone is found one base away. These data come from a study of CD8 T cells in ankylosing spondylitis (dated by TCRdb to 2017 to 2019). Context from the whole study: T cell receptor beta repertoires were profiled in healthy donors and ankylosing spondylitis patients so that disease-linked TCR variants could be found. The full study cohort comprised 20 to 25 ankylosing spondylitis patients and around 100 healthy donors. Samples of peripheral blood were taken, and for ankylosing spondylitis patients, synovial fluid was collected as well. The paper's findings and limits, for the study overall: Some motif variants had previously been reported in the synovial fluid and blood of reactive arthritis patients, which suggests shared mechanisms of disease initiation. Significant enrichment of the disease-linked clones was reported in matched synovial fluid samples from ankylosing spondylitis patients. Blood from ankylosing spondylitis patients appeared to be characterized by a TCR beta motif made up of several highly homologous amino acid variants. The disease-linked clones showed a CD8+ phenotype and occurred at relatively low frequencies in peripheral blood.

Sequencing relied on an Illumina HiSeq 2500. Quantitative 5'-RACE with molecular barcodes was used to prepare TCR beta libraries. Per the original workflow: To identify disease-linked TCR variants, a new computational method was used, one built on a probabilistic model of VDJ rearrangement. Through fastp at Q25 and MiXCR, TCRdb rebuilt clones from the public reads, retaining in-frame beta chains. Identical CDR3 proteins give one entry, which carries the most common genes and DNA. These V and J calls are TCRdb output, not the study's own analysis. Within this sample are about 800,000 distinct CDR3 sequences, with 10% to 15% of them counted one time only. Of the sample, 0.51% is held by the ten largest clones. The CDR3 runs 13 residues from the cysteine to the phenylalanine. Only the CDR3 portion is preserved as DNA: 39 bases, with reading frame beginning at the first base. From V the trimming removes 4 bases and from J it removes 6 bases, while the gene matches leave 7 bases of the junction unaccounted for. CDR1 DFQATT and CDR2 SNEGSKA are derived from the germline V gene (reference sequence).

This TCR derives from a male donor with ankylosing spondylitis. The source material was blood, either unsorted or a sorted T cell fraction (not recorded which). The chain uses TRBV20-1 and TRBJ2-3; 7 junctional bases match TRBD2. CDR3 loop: CSANLAAMDTQYF. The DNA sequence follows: TGCAGTGCTAATCTAGCGGCCATGGATACGCAGTATTTT.